The 17 T cell receptor beta chains below come from one sample, sequenced in a study of T-cell memory formation after mild COVID-19. TCRdb recomputed calls from the 5' RACE reads with MiXCR, one row per CDR3 protein. The sample holds roughly 260,000 distinct CDR3 sequences, over 15% seen once. The specimen sequenced was PBMCs or a T cell subset sorted from them (not recorded which). All receptors come from a man between 18 and 29 years old who had mild COVID-19 (a few samples of this study predate the infection). Cell type and time point are not known.

This clonotype showed up just a few times. V and J are TRBV27 and TRBJ1-6, with D hard to call. V lost 3 bases, J lost 6 bases, and 6 bases lay in between. From germline, CDR1 is MNHEY and CDR2 SMNVEV (reference sequence). This CDR3 is built from 13 residues. The CDR3 is CASSFRVNSPLHF. The CDR3 bases are TGTGCCAGCAGTTTTAGGGTTAATTCACCCCTCCACTTT.

The table lists this clonotype with a few counts. The V and J genes are TRBV10-3 and TRBJ1-1; 8 bases are a match to TRBD1. V was pared by 4 bases and J by 1 base, with 2 bases of the junction left unmatched. The CDR3 is 14 residues long. CDR1 is ENHRY and CDR2 is SYGVKD in the germline V gene. The CDR3 sequence: CAISGGTGNTEAFF. CDR3 DNA: TGTGCCATCAGTGGGGGGACAGGGAACACTGAAGCTTTCTTT.

This chain joins TRBV12-3 or TRBV12-4 and TRBJ2-1, with TRBD1 identical over 8 bases. The J segment lost 6 bases and the V segment lost 3 bases, leaving 13 bases of the junction unmatched. The CDR3 is 17 amino acids. The CDR3 sequence is CASSLTRRQGPLNEQFF. Written as DNA, the CDR3 is TGTGCCAGCAGTTTGACCCGCAGACAGGGGCCCCTCAATGAGCAGTTCTTC.

The V gene is TRBV5-1, the J gene TRBJ2-3, with a tentative D call TRBD1 (6 bases). Trimming cost V 4 bases and J 1 base, with 16 bases left between them. The CDR3 loop spans 16 amino acids. Germline V lookup: CDR1 SGHRS, CDR2 YFSETQ. DNA of the CDR3: TGCGCCAGCAGCCCCAGGGGCACCTCGGGCACAGATACGCAGTATTTT. This gives the protein CASSPRGTSGTDTQYF.

This clonotype was seen at least ten times. The chain combines TRBV20-1 with TRBJ2-1; 12 bases align to TRBD2. This CDR3 has 15 residues. CDR1 is DFQATT, CDR2 SNEGSKA, per germline (reference sequence). Trimming cost V 1 base and J 10 bases; bases outside gene matches: 8. The CDR3 DNA is TGCAGTGCTAGAGTGGGGACTAGCGGGCCAGGGGAGCAGTTCTTC. Protein sequence: CSARVGTSGPGEQFF.

This clonotype was counted many times. This sequence joins TRBV5-1 and TRBJ1-6; 8 bases are a match to TRBD1. With V trimmed by 5 bases and J by 8 bases, 6 bases remained unmatched. The CDR3 totals 14 residues. The germline V gene has CDR1 SGHRS and CDR2 YFSETQ. CDR3 in amino acids: CASRSDREYSPLHF. CDR3 coding DNA: TGCGCCAGCAGATCGGACAGGGAATATTCACCCCTCCACTTT.

This clonotype was seen a handful of times. V usage is TRBV6-2 or TRBV6-3 and J usage is TRBJ1-2; D gene uncertain. With 8 bases removed from V and 2 bases from J, the gap between germline ends came to 15 bases. Germline values: CDR1 MNHEY, CDR2 SVGEGT. The CDR3 loop spans 14 amino acids. CDR3 bases: TGTGCCAGCCTCCCGGGGATTCCCAACTATGGCTACACCTTC. Its translation is CASLPGIPNYGYTF.

The chain has TRBV7-2 and TRBJ2-5, with D perhaps TRBD1 (6 bases). The germline V gene encodes CDR1 SGHTA and CDR2 FQGNSA. Trimming removed 1 base from V and 2 bases from J, with 11 bases in between. The CDR3 spans 15 residues. CDR3 sequence: CASSLGPQGQETQYF. CDR3 nucleotide sequence: TGTGCCAGCAGCTTAGGGCCACAGGGACAAGAGACCCAGTACTTC.

This clonotype appeared a few times. V is TRBV20-1 and J is TRBJ2-4, with D unclear. CDR3 length equals 12 residues. CDR1 is DFQATT, CDR2 SNEGSKA, per germline (reference sequence). The germline V and J ends were trimmed by 4 bases and 8 bases, with 12 bases remaining between them. This chain's CDR3 is CSAMKAEDIQYF. The CDR3 coding sequence is TGCAGTGCTATGAAGGCGGAAGACATTCAGTACTTC.

CDR3 residues: CASSSSGASYEQYF. The CDR3, as DNA: TGTGCCAGCAGTTCTAGCGGGGCCTCCTACGAGCAGTACTTC. This sequence joins TRBV27 and TRBJ2-7; TRBD2 matches 9 bases. The V gene's germline CDR1 is MNHEY and CDR2 SMNVEV (reference sequence). This CDR3 has 14 residues. J was trimmed by 0 bases and V by 4 bases; bases with no gene match: 1.

This clonotype was observed a handful of times. The genes are TRBV21-1 and TRBJ2-5. TRBV21-1 is listed as a pseudogene. The CDR3 is made up of 10 amino acids. CDR3 residues: CASLGQTQYF. CDR3 nucleotides: TGTGCCAGCCTCGGACAGACCCAGTACTTC.

The rearrangement joins TRBV24-1 to TRBJ2-5, with a possible D match to TRBD2 (5 bases). The CDR3 has 16 residues. Looked up from germline, CDR1 is KGHDR and CDR2 is SFDVKD. The V gene lost 4 bases and the J gene lost 5 bases, with 19 bases spanning the gap. CDR3 DNA sequence: TGTGCCACCAGTGAGGCCGGGCCGAGGTCGGGGGAGACCCAGTACTTC. It specifies CATSEAGPRSGETQYF.

V is TRBV6-2 or TRBV6-3 and J is TRBJ1-6, with a tentative D call TRBD1 (6 bases). This CDR3 is 13 amino acids long. CDR1 is MNHEY and CDR2 is SVGEGT in the germline V gene. Trimming stripped 0 bases from V and 13 bases from J, with 10 bases between. The CDR3 DNA sequence: TGTGCCAGCAGTTACTCGACAGGAGTGCCCCTCCACTTT. It encodes CASSYSTGVPLHF.

The genes are TRBV19 and TRBJ1-1; D perhaps matches TRBD1 (6 bases). This CDR3 comprises 14 residues. Germline-derived CDR1 and CDR2 are LNHDA and SQIVND (reference sequence). Trimming took off 6 bases at V and 3 bases at J, with 14 bases between the two ends. Here the CDR3 reads CASREHTGHTEAFF. The CDR3 DNA is TGTGCCAGTAGGGAGCATACAGGGCACACTGAAGCTTTCTTT. The complete variable domain, with remaining parts taken from reference TRBV19 and TRBJ1-1, reads DGGITQSPKYLFRKEGQNVTLSCEQNLNHDAMYWYRQDPGQGLRLIYYSQIVNDFQKGDIAEGYSVSREKKESFPLTVTSAQKNPTAFYLCASREHTGHTEAFFGQGTRLTVV.

The chain recombines TRBV6-5 with TRBJ2-2; D is perhaps TRBD2 (5 bases). Trimming removed 4 bases at V and 2 bases at J, with 14 bases between. Germline CDR1 is MNHEY and CDR2 is SVGAGI. CDR3 length equals 16 residues. The CDR3 loop is CASSSLGLLNTGELFF. The CDR3 region has the DNA TGTGCCAGCAGTTCCCTAGGACTCTTAAACACCGGGGAGCTGTTTTTT.

This clonotype turned up a few times. The CDR3 DNA is TGTGCCAGCAGCGAAGGGGCAGGGGGAAAGCCCCAGCATTTT. This codes for CASSEGAGGKPQHF. The chain joins TRBV7-9 to TRBJ1-5, with 7 bases lining up with TRBD1. The CDR3 consists of 14 residues. In germline, CDR1 is SEHNR, CDR2 FQNEAQ (reference sequence). Trimming cost V 5 bases and J 8 bases; bases outside gene matches: 9.

This clonotype was seen a few times. The chain joins TRBV18 to TRBJ2-1; tentatively, D is TRBD1 or TRBD2 (5 bases each). CDR3 length equals 15 residues. The V and J ends lost 3 bases and 6 bases respectively, with 15 bases between them. Germline V gives CDR1 KGHSH, CDR2 LQKENI. The CDR3 loop reads CASSPGTGLGNEQFF. The CDR3 nucleotides are TGTGCCAGCTCACCCGGGACCGGGTTGGGCAATGAGCAGTTCTTC. Drawing the rest from reference TRBV18 and TRBJ2-1, the complete variable domain is NAGVMQNPRHLVRRRGQEARLRCSPMKGHSHVYWYRQLPEEGLKFMVYLQKENIIDESGMPKERFSAEFPKEGPSILRIQQVVRGDSAAYFCASSPGTGLGNEQFFGPGTRLTVL.